These 5 T cell receptor beta chains share one sample of origin, sequenced in a study of T cell responses to AZD1222 COVID-19 vaccine. Sequenced by immunoSEQ multiplex PCR; TCRdb stores in-frame clones only, minus some. The sample contains about 110,000 clones, around nine tenths of which appear only once. The source material was peripheral blood, sampled on day 0 of MenACWY control vaccination. The receptors come from an adult in good health.

The rearrangement joins TRBV19 to TRBJ2-3; D gene ambiguous. The length of the CDR3 is 14 residues. Per the germline V gene, CDR1 is LNHDA and CDR2 is SQIVND (reference sequence). Trimming took off 5 bases at V and 2 bases at J, with 11 bases between the two ends. CDR3 in DNA: TGTGCCAGTAGTTCCTACGACCTCACAGATACGCAGTATTTT. Translated, it gives CASSSYDLTDTQYF.

The rearrangement joins TRBV27 to TRBJ2-7; TRBD1 or TRBD2 may be the D gene (5 bases each). Trimming removed 2 bases from V and 2 bases from J, with 13 bases in between. The CDR3 runs to 15 residues. Germline CDR1 and CDR2: MNHEY and SMNVEV (reference sequence). The DNA of the CDR3 is TGTGCCAGCAGTTTACCTCAGGGACCTACCTACGAGCAGTACTTC. Translating it yields CASSLPQGPTYEQYF.

The genes are TRBV15 and TRBJ2-1; D call uncertain. In germline, CDR1 is LNHNV, CDR2 YYDKDF (reference sequence). The V end was cut by 0 bases, the J end by 8 bases, with 14 bases between. There are 15 residues in the CDR3. The DNA for the CDR3 is TGTGCCACCAGCAGAGATCACCCTCATGGGGATGAGCAGTTCTTC. It is translated as CATSRDHPHGDEQFF.

The gene calls are TRBV19 and TRBJ2-4; the D gene could be TRBD1 or TRBD2 (5 bases each). V was pared by 7 bases and J by 0 bases, with 16 bases between. The germline V gene encodes CDR1 LNHDA and CDR2 SQIVND (reference sequence). The CDR3 sequence is 16 residues long. This chain's CDR3 is CASNPGRDLAKNIQYF. The CDR3 bases are TGTGCCAGTAACCCCGGACGGGACCTAGCCAAAAACATTCAGTACTTC.

There are a few counts of this clone. This chain joins TRBV5-1 and TRBJ2-5; possibly TRBD2 for D (5 bases). This CDR3 is 14 amino acids long. CDR1 is SGHRS, CDR2 YFSETQ, per germline. The V end lost 0 bases, the J end lost 0 bases, and 6 bases lay between the germline ends. DNA of the CDR3: TGCGCCAGCAGCTTGGCGGGGTACCAAGAGACCCAGTACTTC. It codes for CASSLAGYQETQYF.